A selection of T cell receptor beta chains follows, all from one sample in a study of T cells after yellow fever vaccination. TCRdb used MiXCR to reprocess the 5' RACE reads, holding one entry per CDR3 protein. The repertoire holds 250,000 or so distinct CDR3 sequences, with roughly 4% as singletons. The sample was PBMCs, taken 15 days after the yellow fever booster vaccination. The receptors originated from a man aged 18 to 29 who received the YFV17D yellow fever vaccine. Each CDR3 is given without its conserved first and last residue. Each size is once, few or many counts, or a class when the clone is expanded.

many	TRBV12-3/TRBV12-4	TRBJ1-2	ASSSGQGPGYT
many	TRBV5-1	TRBJ1-1	ASSWGVLRTEAF
many	TRBV6-5	TRBJ2-2	ASSSKYRGTGELF
many	TRBV24-1	TRBJ2-1	ATSDSGRTGSGSPQF
many	TRBV20-1	TRBJ1-2	SARAVSGTGDKYGYT
many	TRBV11-2	TRBJ2-5	ASSPGVTQY
many	TRBV6-1	TRBJ2-1	ASSDRPYNEQF
few	TRBV5-5	TRBJ1-2	ASSLNPQGYGYT
many	TRBV5-6	TRBJ2-1	ASSKGGPYNEQF
few	TRBV24-1	TRBJ1-5	ATSDRGPGNQPQH
many	TRBV5-1	TRBJ1-4	ASSGTGSTTNEKLF